One T cell receptor (beta chain) is described in this entry. Its antigen is unknown. Terminally differentiated effector memory CD45RA+ cells were left out of the naive CD8 fraction, which was CD45RO-negative and positively selected for CCR7. These data originate in a study of shared clonotypes between healthy human individuals. Study-level points and caveats: Read depth was anticipated to influence clonotype sharing among donors.

Each PCR replicate from the sorted subsets contained about 210 ng DNA, which is some 32,000 T cell genomes. As originally analysed: As immunoSEQ supplied junction-only sequences (without quality scores), filtering differed. Generated by immunoSEQ multiplex PCR, the TCRdb table keeps only in-frame clones and is missing some. V, J and clone size were drawn from that table, and D and trimming were deduced from the DNA. The profile covers about 2.1 million clones, with 85% to 95% appearing a single time and roughly 1.7% taken by the ten largest. The germline V gene has CDR1 MGHRA and CDR2 YSYEKL. The CDR3 extends over 13 amino acids. V gave up 3 bases and J gave up 17 bases, with 19 bases separating them.

The material sequenced was naive CD8+ T cells from PBMCs. This TCR was recovered from a young man in good health. Some clones in this sample may be carry-over from other donors' samples. The chain couples TRBV4-1 to TRBJ1-4; D remains unclear. CDR3 loop: CASSQSKGLGFFF. As DNA, the CDR3 is TGCGCCAGCAGCCAGTCAAAGGGTCTGGGGTTTTTTTTT.